These 15 T cell receptor beta chains originate from one sample sequenced in a study of beta chain features in type 1 diabetes. These receptors have no known antigen. Study-level results: Type 1 diabetes patients had TCRB CDR3s that were shorter (moderately but significantly so) in all four CD4+ subsets.

Expressed TCRB transcripts were sequenced, since all the RNA that had been isolated was reverse transcribed. Method: immunoSEQ multiplex PCR; TCRdb's copy keeps in-frame clones and lacks some. The repertoire consists of approximately 260,000 clones, with about a fifth occurring once and the leading ten covering about 0.028%. The sequencing input was naive CD4+ T cells from blood. Every receptor here comes from a woman aged 40-49 years with type 1 diabetes.

The sample holds a few counts of this clone. The CDR3 DNA reads as TGTGCCAGCTCAGGGACAGCGTCCTACGAGCAGTACTTC. Amino acids: CASSGTASYEQYF. The J gene is TRBJ2-7, the V gene TRBV18; 7 positions agree with TRBD1. Germline CDR1 KGHSH, CDR2 LQKENI. The V gene end was trimmed by 5 bases and the J gene end by 1 base; junction bases not matched to a gene: 2. This CDR3 is 13 amino acids long.

In this sample, this clone turned up a few times. The chain combines TRBV7-2 with TRBJ1-5, with TRBD1 as a possible D gene (6 bases). Per germline, CDR1 SGHTA and CDR2 FQGNSA. This CDR3 comprises 15 residues. V lost 4 bases and J lost 0, with 10 bases in between. CDR3 amino acids: CASSSRTDSNQPQHF. The CDR3 coding sequence is TGTGCCAGCAGCTCCCGGACAGATAGCAATCAGCCCCAGCATTTT.

V is TRBV6-6 and J is TRBJ2-7; the match to TRBD2 covers 7 bases. V lost 6 bases and J lost 1; bases outside the gene matches: 6. Per germline, CDR1 MNHNY and CDR2 SVGAGI (reference sequence). The CDR3 totals 14 residues. Written as DNA, the CDR3 is TGTGCCAGCAGCCCTAGCGGCCATTCCTACGAGCAGTACTTC. Translation: CASSPSGHSYEQYF.

The chain carries TRBV9 and TRBJ1-2, with D hard to call. CDR1 and CDR2 (germline): SGDLS, YYNGEE. The CDR3 spans 15 residues. Trimming removed 3 bases at V and 0 bases at J, with 12 bases between. The CDR3 here is CASSGNTVPNYGYTF. CDR3 in DNA: TGTGCCAGCAGCGGAAACACCGTACCTAACTATGGCTACACCTTC.

The V call is TRBV4-3, the J call TRBJ2-1, with 12 bases identical to TRBD2. There are 16 residues in the CDR3. From germline, CDR1 is LGHNA and CDR2 YSLEER. V lost 3 bases, J lost 3 bases, and 3 bases stayed unmatched. CDR3 amino acids: CASSHPTSGGYNEQFF. CDR3 bases: TGCGCCAGCAGCCACCCGACTAGCGGGGGCTACAATGAGCAGTTCTTC.

The chain recombines TRBV18 with TRBJ1-5, with 7 bases matching TRBD1. The V and J ends lost 6 bases and 7 bases, in that order; junction bases with no gene match: 6. This CDR3 region has 13 residues. CDR1 KGHSH and CDR2 LQKENI come from the germline V gene. The CDR3 reads CASSLDRDQPQHF. In DNA, the CDR3 is TGTGCCAGCTCCCTCGACAGGGACCAGCCCCAGCATTTT.

The chain couples TRBV7-2 to TRBJ2-3; D unresolved. CDR1 SGHTA and CDR2 FQGNSA come from the germline V gene. Trimming shortened V by 6 bases and J by 4 bases, and 8 bases separated the two germline ends. The CDR3 has 12 amino acids. The CDR3: CASSPSPDTQYF. Here the CDR3 DNA reads TGTGCCAGCAGTCCATCCCCAGATACGCAGTATTTT. The entire variable domain, with the rest obtained from reference TRBV7-2 and TRBJ2-3, is as follows: GAGVSQSPSNKVTEKGKDVELRCDPISGHTALYWYRQSLGQGLEFLIYFQGNSAPDKSGLPSDRFSAERTGGSVSTLTIQRTQQEDSAVYLCASSPSPDTQYFGPGTRLTVL.

In this sample, this clone turned up a few times. This sequence joins TRBV2 and TRBJ2-1; D uncertain. Germline loops: CDR1 SNHLY, CDR2 FYNNEI. Trimming removed 7 bases from V and 5 bases from J, with 24 bases in between. The CDR3 is 17 amino acids. The DNA of the CDR3 is TGTGCCAGCACTCCCCCCCTGGGCATCCGCCCTCACAATGAGCAGTTCTTC. It yields the protein CASTPPLGIRPHNEQFF.

This clone was seen once. This chain joins TRBV7-2 and TRBJ1-1; D is uncertain. Germline assignment: CDR1 SGHTA and CDR2 FQGNSA. V was pared by 2 bases and J by 1 base, with 8 bases between. The CDR3 extends over 14 amino acids. The CDR3 sequence is CASSLSRSNTEAFF. The DNA of the CDR3 is TGTGCCAGCAGCTTATCCCGGTCGAACACTGAAGCTTTCTTT.

A remark on this clone: Other nucleotide sequences from this sample produce the same CDR3. The rearrangement joins TRBV6-5 to TRBJ1-2; 8 bases match TRBD1. The CDR3 sequence is 13 residues long. The junction had 2 bases not matched to a gene; V was cut back by 6 bases and J by 2 bases. The germline gives CDR1 MNHEY, CDR2 SVGAGI. CDR3: CASSRTGNYGYTF. The CDR3 DNA sequence: TGTGCCAGCAGCCGGACAGGGAACTATGGCTACACCTTC.

The table lists this clone with a few counts. This same CDR3 is encoded by further DNA sequences in the sample. This chain uses TRBV30 with TRBJ2-1; 11 positions match TRBD2. This CDR3 is built from 14 residues. Trimming cost V 3 bases and J 4 bases; bases outside gene matches: 2. Germline CDR1 is GTSNPN and CDR2 is SVGIG (reference sequence). The CDR3 is CAWRTSGSYNEQFF. CDR3 DNA: TGTGCCTGGAGAACTAGCGGGAGTTACAATGAGCAGTTCTTC.

V and J are TRBV9 and TRBJ2-7; D remains ambiguous. The CDR3 runs to 14 residues. V shed 4 bases and J shed 0 bases, with 11 bases lying between them. CDR1 is SGDLS, CDR2 YYNGEE, per germline. CDR3 sequence reads: CASSYTGSSYEQYF. CDR3 sequence (DNA): TGTGCCAGCAGCTACACGGGTAGCTCCTACGAGCAGTACTTC.

The chain is built from TRBV7-9 and TRBJ1-4, with a possible D match to TRBD1 (6 bases). The CDR3 runs 19 residues. Germline V lookup: CDR1 SEHNR, CDR2 FQNEAQ (reference sequence). V was cut by 4 bases and J by 0 bases, with 21 bases left in between. CDR3 DNA: TGTGCCAGCAGCTCCCCGCCGGCAACAGGGTCTGCAACTAATGAAAAACTGTTTTTT. Its protein product is CASSSPPATGSATNEKLFF.

This clone was seen more than once but under ten times. The J gene is TRBJ1-2, the V gene TRBV19; TRBD1 aligns across 8 bases. The germline CDR1 and CDR2 sequences are LNHDA and SQIVND (reference sequence). Germline trimming cut 4 bases from V and 6 bases from J; bases unmatched to any gene: 4. The CDR3 spans 13 residues. The CDR3 loop reads CASSKVTGDGYTF. CDR3 bases: TGTGCCAGTAGTAAAGTGACAGGGGATGGCTACACCTTC. Together with reference TRBV19 and TRBJ1-2, the CDR3 gives the full variable domain: DGGITQSPKYLFRKEGQNVTLSCEQNLNHDAMYWYRQDPGQGLRLIYYSQIVNDFQKGDIAEGYSVSREKKESFPLTVTSAQKNPTAFYLCASSKVTGDGYTFGSGTRLTVV.

This clone turned up a few times. The genes are TRBV14 and TRBJ2-7; no definite D call. The CDR3 totals 13 residues. V lost 3 bases and J lost 6, with 12 bases in between. In germline, CDR1 is SGHDN, CDR2 FVKESK. In DNA form, the CDR3 reads TGTGCCAGCAGCCAGAGAGTACAGAGCGAGCAGTACTTC. It is translated as CASSQRVQSEQYF.